The TCR beta chain described here comes from a study of blood T cells in healthy people across ages. The wider study: Researchers report that template switching captured about one barcoded beta molecule per two T cells. General study points: Investigators treated diversity estimates from one million T cells as underestimates. Because donor CMV status was unknown, expanded clonotype changes were possibly confounded.

This CDR3 has 13 residues. V lost 4 bases and J lost 4, with 7 bases in between. The authors ran a second PCR of about 7 to 11 cycles using a sample-barcoded 5' primer and a J-beta primer mix. Via MiXCR, TCRdb re-called the 5' RACE reads, giving one row per CDR3 protein. This table holds about 780,000 distinct CDR3 sequences, about half found once. As for this clonotype: What it binds is unknown.

The study isolated at least 7 million PBMCs from each sample. The rearrangement joins TRBV12-3 or TRBV12-4 to TRBJ2-2; maybe TRBD1 (6 bases). The clonotype comes from an elderly man in good health. The sequenced sample was blood. This CDR3 reads CASSWTATGELFF. DNA of the CDR3: TGTGCCAGCAGTTGGACAGCCACCGGGGAGCTGTTTTTT.